These T cell receptor beta chains were read from a single sample in a study of chemoradiotherapy in HPV16-positive cancers. Assay: immunoSEQ multiplex PCR; the TCRdb copy retains only in-frame clones and omits some. This sample carries 30,000 to 50,000 clones, under 80% of them seen once, and the ten largest clones take about 4.8%. Material: blood, obtained from a patient who underwent chemoradiotherapy. The receptor source for this set is a human donor with HPV-associated anogenital cancer. Each CDR3 is given with its conserved first and last residue. The D gene is left open where the match is weak. Size tells how often a clone was seen (once, few, many) or the class of an expanded clone, and some rows leave it out.

TRBJ2-3,NA,TRBV27,NA,TGTGCCAGCAGTTTAATCGGGGCGGGTGCAGATACGCAGTATTTT,CASSLIGAGADTQYF
TRBJ2-7,NA,TRBV14,NA,TGTGCCAGCAGCCAAGATCCCGGAGGAGGTTACGAGCAGTACTTC,CASSQDPGGGYEQYF
TRBJ2-2,NA,TRBV5-4,NA,TGTGCCAGCAGCCCTCAGGCGGGCTTGACCGGGGAGCTGTTTTTT,CASSPQAGLTGELFF
TRBJ1-5,NA,TRBV21-1,once,TGTGCCAGCAGCCAGGGGGCCGGGAGAGCTAGCAATCAGCCCCAGCATTTT,CASSQGAGRASNQPQHF
TRBJ1-5,TRBD1,TRBV7-9,few,TGTGCCAGCAGCTTGGGACAGAGCAATCAGCCCCAGCATTTT,CASSLGQSNQPQHF
TRBJ1-6,NA,TRBV5-1,NA,TGCGCCAGCAGCTTCCGACAGGATAATTCACCCCTCCACTTT,CASSFRQDNSPLHF
TRBJ1-3,NA,TRBV4-3,NA,TGCGCCAGCAGCCAAGATGTAAGAACACTCTCTGGAAACACCATATATTTT,CASSQDVRTLSGNTIYF
TRBJ1-6,NA,TRBV2,NA,TGTGCCAGCAAGGCAGGGAGTAATTCACCCCTCCACTTT,CASKAGSNSPLHF
TRBJ1-1,NA,TRBV4-1,few,TGCGCCAGCAGCCAAGAGGTCACTGCAACGAACACTGAAGCTTTCTTT,CASSQEVTATNTEAFF
TRBJ2-3,TRBD1,TRBV18,NA,TGTGCCAGCTCACCGACCGGGACAGGGTCAGATACGCAGTATTTT,CASSPTGTGSDTQYF
TRBJ2-7,NA,TRBV7-3,NA,TGTGCCAGCAGTAAGGGGGGCTCCTACGAGCAGTACTTC,CASSKGGSYEQYF
TRBJ1-5,NA,TRBV9,few,TGTGCCAGCAGCGTAGGATTCAATCAGCCCCAGCATTTT,CASSVGFNQPQHF
TRBJ2-7,NA,TRBV4-3,NA,TGCGCCAGCAGCCAAGGATTAGCCGTCTCTAGCCCCTACGAGCAGTACTTC,CASSQGLAVSSPYEQYF
TRBJ2-3,NA,TRBV5-1,NA,TGCGCCAGCAGCTTGCAGGGCGGAGGAGGCACAGATACGCAGTATTTT,CASSLQGGGGTDTQYF
TRBJ1-1,TRBD1,TRBV10-3,NA,TGTGCCATCCAGGGGGGATCCACTGAAGCTTTCTTT,CAIQGGSTEAFF
TRBJ2-1,TRBD1,TRBV4-3,once,TGCGCCAGCAGCCAACTCCCGCAGGGGGTTCAGTTCTTC,CASSQLPQGVQFF
TRBJ1-1,NA,TRBV25-1,NA,TGTGCCAGCAGTGAATACAAGGGGGACGCTTTCTTT,CASSEYKGDAFF
TRBJ1-1,NA,TRBV7-9,NA,TGTGCCAGCAGCTCGTACATTGCGCCTCTAAGAGGGGAAGCTTTCTTT,CASSSYIAPLRGEAFF
TRBJ1-5,NA,TRBV19,NA,TGTGCCTGCTATTTCGTCGGGGGCAATCAGCCCCAGCATTTT,CACYFVGGNQPQHF
TRBJ2-3,NA,TRBV27,once,TGTGCCAGCCGGCGGAAGGAGGGTCCTGCAGATACGCAGTATTTT,CASRRKEGPADTQYF
TRBJ1-2,NA,TRBV5-6,NA,TGTGCCAGCAGCTCCGGGATCCACTATGGCTACACCTTC,CASSSGIHYGYTF